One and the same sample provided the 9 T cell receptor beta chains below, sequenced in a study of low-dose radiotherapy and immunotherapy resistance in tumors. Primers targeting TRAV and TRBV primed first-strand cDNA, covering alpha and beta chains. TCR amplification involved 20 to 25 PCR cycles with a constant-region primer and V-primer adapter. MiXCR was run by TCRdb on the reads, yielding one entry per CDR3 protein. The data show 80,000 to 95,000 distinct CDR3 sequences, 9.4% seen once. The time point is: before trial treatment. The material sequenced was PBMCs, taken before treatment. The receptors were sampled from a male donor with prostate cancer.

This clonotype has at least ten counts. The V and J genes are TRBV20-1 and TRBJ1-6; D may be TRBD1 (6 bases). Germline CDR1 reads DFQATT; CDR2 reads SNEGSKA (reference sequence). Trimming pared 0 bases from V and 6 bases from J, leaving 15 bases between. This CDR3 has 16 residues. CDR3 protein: CSARDSGARGNSPLHF. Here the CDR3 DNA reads TGCAGTGCTAGAGATTCGGGGGCGCGTGGTAATTCACCCCTCCACTTT.

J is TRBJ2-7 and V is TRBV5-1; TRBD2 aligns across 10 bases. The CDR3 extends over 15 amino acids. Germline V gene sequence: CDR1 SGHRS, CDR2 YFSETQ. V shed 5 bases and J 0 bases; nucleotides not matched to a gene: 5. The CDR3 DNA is TGCGCCAGCAGATTAGCGGGAGGTAGCTCCTACGAGCAGTACTTC. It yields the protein CASRLAGGSSYEQYF.

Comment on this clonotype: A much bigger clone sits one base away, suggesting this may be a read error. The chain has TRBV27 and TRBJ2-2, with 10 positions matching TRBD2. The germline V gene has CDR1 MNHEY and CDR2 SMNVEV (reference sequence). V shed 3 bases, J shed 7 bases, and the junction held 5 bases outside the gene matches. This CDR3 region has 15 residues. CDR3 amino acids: CASSFGLAACGELFF. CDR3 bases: TGTGCCAGCAGTTTCGGACTAGCGGCGTGCGGGGAGCTGTTTTTT.

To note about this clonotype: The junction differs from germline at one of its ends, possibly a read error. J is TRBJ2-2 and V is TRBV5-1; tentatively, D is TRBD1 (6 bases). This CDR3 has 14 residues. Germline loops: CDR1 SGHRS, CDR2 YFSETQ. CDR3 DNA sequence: TGTGCCAGCAGCTTACAGGGATGGACCGGGGAGCTGTTTTTT. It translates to CASSLQGWTGELFF.

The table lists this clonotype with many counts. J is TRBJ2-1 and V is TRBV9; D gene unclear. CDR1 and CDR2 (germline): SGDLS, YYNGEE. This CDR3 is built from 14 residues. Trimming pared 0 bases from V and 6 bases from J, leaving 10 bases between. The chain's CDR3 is CASSVEAGSNEQFF. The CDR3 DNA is TGTGCCAGCAGCGTAGAGGCAGGTAGCAATGAGCAGTTCTTC.

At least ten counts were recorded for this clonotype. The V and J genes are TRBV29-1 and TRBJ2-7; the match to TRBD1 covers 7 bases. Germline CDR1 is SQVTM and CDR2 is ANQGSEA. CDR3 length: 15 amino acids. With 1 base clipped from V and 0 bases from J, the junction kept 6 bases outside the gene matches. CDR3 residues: CSVEVPGTASYEQYF. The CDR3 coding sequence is TGCAGCGTTGAAGTTCCCGGGACAGCCTCCTACGAGCAGTACTTC.

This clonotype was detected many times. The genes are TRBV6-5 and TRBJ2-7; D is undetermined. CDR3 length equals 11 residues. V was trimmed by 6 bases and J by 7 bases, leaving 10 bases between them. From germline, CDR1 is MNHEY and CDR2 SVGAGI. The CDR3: CASSSLGEQYF. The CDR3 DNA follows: TGTGCCAGCAGCTCTCTAGGGGAGCAGTACTTC.

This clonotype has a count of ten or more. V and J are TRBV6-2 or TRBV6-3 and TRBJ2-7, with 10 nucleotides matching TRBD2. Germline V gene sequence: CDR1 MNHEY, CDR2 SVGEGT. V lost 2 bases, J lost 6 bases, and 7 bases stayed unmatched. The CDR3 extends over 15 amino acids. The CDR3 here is CASSYLASGSSEQYF. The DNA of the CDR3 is TGTGCCAGCAGTTACCTCGCTAGCGGGAGTTCCGAGCAGTACTTC.

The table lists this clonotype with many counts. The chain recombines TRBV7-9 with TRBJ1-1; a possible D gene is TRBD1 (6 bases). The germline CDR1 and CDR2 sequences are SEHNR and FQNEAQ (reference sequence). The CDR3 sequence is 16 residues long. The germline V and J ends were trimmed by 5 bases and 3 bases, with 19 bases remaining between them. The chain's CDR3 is CASSVRGQGRDTEAFF. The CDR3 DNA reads TGTGCCAGCAGCGTCCGGGGGCAGGGCAGAGACACTGAAGCTTTCTTT.